This T cell receptor (beta chain) appears in the sequencing data of a study of cytomegalovirus exposure and HLA in healthy donors. On the study more broadly: As released early, the data held some 80 million unique TCRs from HLA-typed donors.

On this clone itself: Its antigen remains unknown.

Overall study results and limits: Presence/absence analyses rested on an assumption that sequencing depth was roughly uniform across donors.

PCR employed 60 Vbeta and 13 Jbeta primers. This table comes from immunoSEQ multiplex PCR, and its TCRdb copy is limited to in-frame clones, with some not included. This sample has 100,000 to 150,000 clones, with roughly 85% found just once. CDR1 and CDR2 from the germline V gene are MNHEY and SVGAGI. The CDR3 is 15 amino acids. The rearrangement uses TRBV6-5 and TRBJ2-5; D not resolved. With the DNA end fitting TRBJ2-7 better, the J assignment may be wrong. The TCR originated in a man aged 18 to 30 in good health and CMV-seropositive. Sequenced input: PBMCs. The CDR3 DNA reads TGTGCCAGCAGTTACTGGGCAGAAGTAGGCTACGAGCAGTACTTC. It encodes CASSYWAEVGYEQYF.